The T cell receptor (beta chain) under discussion was sequenced for a study of blood T cell repertoires in COVID-19. Study summary: Italy, Spain and the United States were the sources of the convalescent and acute COVID-19 samples. Sources were T cells, B-cell-depleted T cells, or PBMCs; the material itself was cDNA or gDNA.

The germline gives CDR1 MNHEY, CDR2 SVGAGI. The CDR3 spans 12 residues. V lost 5 bases, J lost 3 bases, and 8 bases lay in between. This clone appeared a single time. Original data processing: Estimation of nucleated cell counts relied on the amplification of reference gene primers. Repertoires were generated with immunoSEQ multiplex PCR, while TCRdb's copy carries only in-frame clones and drops some. The V and J calls and clone size are taken from that table; D and trimming were inferred from the DNA. The sample gives hundreds of thousands of clones, around 83% of which show up once; roughly 5.8% is in the top ten.

The specimen was peripheral blood. The chain couples TRBV6-5 to TRBJ2-7; weak D call: TRBD2 (6 bases). The clonotype was recovered from a man older than 75 with acute or convalescent COVID-19. CDR3 residues: CASSPGVYEQYF. Here the CDR3 DNA reads TGTGCCAGCAGTCCGGGGGTCTACGAGCAGTACTTC.